The clone carrying this T cell receptor (beta chain) has a single count. What it recognizes is unknown. The germline gene is not matched at one end of the junction; a read error may be the cause. At the DNA level, this CDR3 is encoded by other sequences in the same sample as well. This sample stems from a study of shared clonotypes between healthy human individuals. General study results and limits: Genetic and exposure-history diversity was limited by the small donor number.

CDR1 is MNHEY and CDR2 is SVGAGI in the germline V gene. This CDR3 region has 11 residues. As processed by the authors: Quality scores were absent from the junction-only immunoSEQ sequences, so filtering differed. The assay was immunoSEQ multiplex PCR, and TCRdb's table has in-frame clones only and misses some. For V, J and clone size, that table is used; D and trimming come from the DNA. The data show 1,500,000 or so clones, 95% to 97% seen once. The sequence came from a man aged 25 to 45 in good health. J is TRBJ2-7 and V is TRBV6-5; tentatively, D is TRBD1 (6 bases). Material for sequencing was naive CD4+ T cells sorted from blood. Specified subset: CD45RA+ positively selected. The CDR3 sequence: CASSYQGRGYF. The DNA of the CDR3 is TGTGCCAGCAGTTACCAGGGGCGCGGGTATTTC.